This is a list of T cell receptor beta chains from one sample in a study of cytomegalovirus exposure and HLA in healthy donors. Profiled with immunoSEQ multiplex PCR; TCRdb holds only in-frame clones, not every one. The data contain around 150,000 clones, roughly 84% of them seen just once; the ten biggest clones take up roughly 6.7%. Source material: PBMCs. These receptors were taken from a man aged 50 to 60 in good health and CMV-seropositive. Both conserved end residues are part of each CDR3. The D gene is left open where the match is weak. Size is stated for part of the rows, as once, few or many counts, or as a class when the clone is expanded.

J,V,length,size,D,CDR3,DNA
TRBJ2-2,TRBV5-1,12,-,-,CASSLVGGELFF,TGCGCCAGCAGCTTGGTCGGCGGGGAGCTGTTTTTT
TRBJ2-3,TRBV27,12,-,-,CASSLGKSVQYF,TGTGCCAGCAGCCTCGGGAAGTCGGTGCAGTATTTT
TRBJ1-5,TRBV2,16,-,-,CASSDPLPSSNQPQHF,TGTGCCAGCAGTGACCCCCTTCCGTCGAGCAATCAGCCCCAGCATTTT
TRBJ1-4,TRBV6-5,15,-,TRBD1,CASSPEQGKGEKLFF,TGTGCCAGCAGTCCCGAACAGGGGAAAGGTGAAAAACTGTTTTTT
TRBJ2-1,TRBV7-2,15,-,TRBD1,CASSLPGTGVNEQFF,TGTGCCAGCAGCTTACCAGGGACAGGGGTGAATGAGCAGTTCTTC
TRBJ1-2,TRBV11-2,13,few,TRBD1,CASSRDRGNGYTF,TGTGCCAGCAGCCGGGACAGGGGTAATGGCTACACCTTC
TRBJ1-6,TRBV7-2,14,-,-,CASSLGTVKSPLHF,TGTGCCAGCAGCTTAGGGACAGTAAAATCACCCCTCCACTTT
TRBJ2-7,TRBV5-1,15,-,TRBD1,CASSLIGTGPYEQYF,TGCGCCAGCAGCCTCATCGGGACAGGGCCATACGAGCAGTACTTC
TRBJ2-3,TRBV10-2,16,-,TRBD2,CASSDLAGALTDTQYF,TGCGCCAGCAGTGACCTAGCGGGAGCCTTAACAGATACGCAGTATTTT
TRBJ1-1,TRBV7-6,11,-,-,CASSYPRGAFF,TGTGCCAGCAGCTATCCTAGGGGAGCTTTCTTT
TRBJ2-2,TRBV19,16,-,TRBD2,CASSAGLAGGYGELFF,TGTGCCAGTAGTGCGGGACTAGCGGGGGGTTACGGGGAGCTGTTTTTT
TRBJ1-2,TRBV29-1,13,once,TRBD1,CSVDGDSPGGYTF,TGCAGCGTTGACGGGGACAGCCCAGGTGGCTACACCTTC
TRBJ1-2,TRBV7-9,14,-,TRBD1,CASSLWDSNYGYTF,TGTGCCAGCAGCTTATGGGACAGTAACTATGGCTACACCTTC
TRBJ2-1,TRBV6-1,15,-,TRBD1,CAGGSGQGVSNEQFF,TGTGCCGGCGGAAGTGGACAGGGGGTCAGCAATGAGCAGTTCTTC
TRBJ1-2,TRBV30,11,-,-,CAWSMTDGYTF,TGTGCCTGGAGCATGACAGATGGCTACACCTTC
TRBJ1-1,TRBV6-5,12,-,-,CASSYGGTEAFF,TGTGCCAGCAGTTACGGAGGCACTGAAGCTTTCTTT
TRBJ1-3,TRBV9,15,-,-,CASSVGEQTGNTIYF,TGTGCCAGCAGCGTAGGGGAGCAAACTGGAAACACCATATATTTT
TRBJ2-1,TRBV19,16,-,TRBD2,CASSPGLAGVYNEQFF,TGTGCCAGTAGTCCGGGACTAGCGGGGGTTTACAATGAGCAGTTCTTC
TRBJ1-2,TRBV19,13,-,TRBD1,CASSIGQVDGYTF,TGTGCCAGTAGTATCGGACAGGTCGATGGCTACACCTTC
TRBJ2-1,TRBV5-1,14,-,-,CASSLEAGRTEQFF,TGCGCCAGCAGCTTGGAGGCGGGAAGGACTGAGCAGTTCTTC
TRBJ1-3,TRBV6-5,14,-,TRBD1,CASNPTGTGNTIYF,TGTGCCAGCAATCCGACAGGGACTGGAAACACCATATATTTT
TRBJ1-3,TRBV4-2,15,-,TRBD1,CASSQLDRVGNTIYF,TGTGCCAGCAGCCAATTGGACAGGGTTGGAAACACCATATATTTT
TRBJ1-2,TRBV18,18,-,-,CASSPPSLTGRPNYGYTF,TGTGCCAGCTCACCACCCTCCTTGACAGGCCGCCCTAACTATGGCTACACCTTC
TRBJ2-2,TRBV6-4,20,-,-,CASSPWDREALAGPFGELFF,TGTGCCAGCAGCCCCTGGGACAGGGAAGCACTAGCGGGGCCGTTCGGGGAGCTGTTTTTT
TRBJ2-4,TRBV12-5,16,-,-,CASANLSGIAKNIQYF,TGTGCTAGTGCTAATTTGTCGGGAATAGCCAAAAACATTCAGTACTTC
TRBJ2-1,TRBV4-1,15,few,-,CASSPGLAPYNEQFF,TGCGCCAGCAGCCCCGGGCTAGCCCCCTACAATGAGCAGTTCTTC
TRBJ2-3,TRBV5-8,17,-,TRBD2,CASSLDIPAGRTDTQYF,TGTGCCAGCAGCTTGGACATCCCAGCGGGGCGCACAGATACGCAGTATTTT
TRBJ1-6,TRBV10-1,16,-,TRBD1,CASSESRTGAGSPLHF,TGCGCCAGCAGTGAGTCGCGAACAGGGGCAGGTTCACCCCTCCACTTT
TRBJ2-2,TRBV12-5,18,-,TRBD1,CASGPPGQGVVTTGELFF,TGTGCTAGTGGTCCTCCGGGACAGGGGGTGGTGACCACCGGGGAGCTGTTTTTT
TRBJ1-2,TRBV25-1,16,-,-,CASTLDGGPPFDGYTF,TGTGCCAGCACCCTCGATGGAGGGCCCCCTTTCGATGGCTACACCTTC
TRBJ2-1,TRBV21-1,20,-,-,CASSQTGEIGRLAPCNEQFF,TGTGCCAGCAGCCAGACAGGGGAAATAGGGAGGCTAGCTCCCTGCAATGAGCAGTTCTTC
TRBJ1-2,TRBV10-3,13,few,-,CAISDRGGDGYTF,TGTGCCATCAGTGACCGCGGGGGGGATGGCTACACCTTC